The 30 T cell receptor beta chains in this list originate from one sample, sequenced in a study of CD8 T cells in ankylosing spondylitis. TCRdb passed the 5' RACE reads through MiXCR, listing each CDR3 protein once. The table records 130,000 or so distinct CDR3 sequences, 6.5% to 9% of them present only once. Sample: blood, either unsorted or a sorted T cell fraction (not recorded which). These receptors originate from a male donor with ankylosing spondylitis or in good health (not recorded which).

This clonotype was seen many times. The rearrangement joins TRBV20-1 to TRBJ2-2; 10 nucleotides align to TRBD2. Looked up from germline, CDR1 is DFQATT and CDR2 is SNEGSKA (reference sequence). The CDR3 is made up of 17 amino acids. With 0 bases clipped from V and 9 bases from J, the junction kept 13 bases outside the gene matches. CDR3 sequence: CSARDFQAGGPGRELFF. The CDR3 nucleotides are TGCAGTGCTAGAGATTTTCAAGCGGGAGGGCCGGGTCGGGAGCTGTTTTTT.

The chain recombines TRBV29-1 with TRBJ1-4, with TRBD1 matching over 7 bases. V trimming: 7 bases; J trimming: 15 bases; junction bases outside the gene matches: 14. Germline values: CDR1 SQVTM, CDR2 ANQGSEA. The CDR3 totals 12 residues. The CDR3 DNA reads as TGCAGCGCTGGACAGGAGTGGGATAAATTGTTTTTT. Translation: CSAGQEWDKLFF.

This clonotype was observed many times. The chain's CDR3 is CASSSQGAGETQYF. CDR3 nucleotide sequence: TGCGCCAGCAGCTCTCAGGGGGCAGGAGAGACCCAGTACTTC. The chain carries TRBV5-1 and TRBJ2-5; TRBD1 matches at 8 bases. V lost 3 bases and J lost 4; bases outside the gene matches: 5. Germline loops: CDR1 SGHRS, CDR2 YFSETQ. This CDR3 comprises 14 residues.

The table lists this clonotype with a few counts. The chain joins TRBV7-2 to TRBJ2-3; the match to TRBD2 covers 12 bases. V shed 5 bases and J 3 bases; nucleotides not matched to a gene: 3. CDR1 SGHTA and CDR2 FQGNSA come from the germline V gene. CDR3 length: 15 residues. CDR3 sequence reads: CASSASGRGTDTQYF. CDR3 DNA sequence: TGTGCCAGCAGCGCTAGCGGGAGGGGGACAGATACGCAGTATTTT.

This clonotype was counted at least ten times. The gene calls are TRBV5-1 and TRBJ2-1; 7 bases are shared with TRBD2. Losses at the gene ends were 0 bases for V and 6 bases for J; bases not matched to a gene: 12. In germline, CDR1 is SGHRS, CDR2 YFSETQ. The length of the CDR3 is 17 residues. The CDR3 DNA reads as TGCGCCAGCAGCTTGGCCCCTACCGGGGGGACGGGCAATGAGCAGTTCTTC. It is translated as CASSLAPTGGTGNEQFF.

This clonotype was found many times. This chain links TRBV18 with TRBJ2-7; weak D call: TRBD2 (7 bases). CDR3 length equals 14 residues. Trimming removed 5 bases at V and 0 bases at J, with 11 bases between. The V gene's germline CDR1 is KGHSH and CDR2 LQKENI. CDR3 sequence reads: CASSRGRDSYEQYF. The CDR3 DNA follows: TGTGCCAGCTCAAGGGGGAGGGACTCCTACGAGCAGTACTTC.

This sequence joins TRBV7-2 and TRBJ2-3, with TRBD1 matching over 7 bases. CDR3 size: 15 residues. Germline CDR1 is SGHTA and CDR2 is FQGNSA. V lost 3 bases and J lost 4; bases outside the gene matches: 7. The CDR3: CASSFALGTADTQYF. The CDR3 DNA follows: TGTGCCAGCAGCTTCGCCCTAGGGACAGCAGATACGCAGTATTTT.

This clonotype was detected many times. The rearrangement joins TRBV6-1 to TRBJ1-2, with 7 bases lining up with TRBD1. CDR1 and CDR2 from the germline V gene are MNHNS and SASEGT. V trimming: 5 bases; J trimming: 3 bases; junction bases outside the gene matches: 3. This CDR3 region has 13 residues. The CDR3: CASSRGTDYGYTF. The CDR3 DNA reads as TGTGCCAGCAGTCGAGGGACAGACTATGGCTACACCTTC.

At least ten counts were recorded for this clonotype. One end of the junction fails to match germline, which may point to a read error. The chain has TRBV7-7 and TRBJ2-1; 7 bases are shared with TRBD2. This CDR3 comprises 15 residues. The germline V gene has CDR1 SSHAT and CDR2 FNYEAQ (reference sequence). The CDR3 coding sequence is TGTGCTAGCAGCTTAGGCACTAGCGAGGTCAATGAGCAGTTCTTC. This sequence encodes CASSLGTSEVNEQFF.

In its sample, this clonotype was seen once. The chain employs TRBV7-3 and TRBJ1-1, with D possibly being TRBD1 (5 bases). CDR1 and CDR2 from the germline V gene are SGHTA and FQGTGA. There are 16 residues in the CDR3. The germline V and J ends were trimmed by 0 bases and 6 bases, with 17 bases remaining between them. The CDR3 nucleotides are TGTGCCAGCAGCTTAACGGGAGGGGCCCTCAAGGCTGAAGCTTTCTTT. It translates to CASSLTGGALKAEAFF.

This clonotype was picked up many times. The V gene is TRBV29-1, the J gene TRBJ2-7; TRBD2 matches 9 bases. Germline lookup yields CDR1 SQVTM and CDR2 ANQGSEA. The CDR3 covers 14 residues. V lost 4 bases to trimming and J lost 3 bases; unmatched junction nucleotides: 7. The CDR3 region has the DNA TGCAGCGTTGCGCGTGGTAGCGGGAGCTACGAGCAGTACTTC. This codes for CSVARGSGSYEQYF.

This clonotype was detected ten times or more. This chain uses TRBV29-1 with TRBJ1-2; D is possibly TRBD1 (5 bases). The CDR3 covers 12 residues. Germline CDR1 reads SQVTM; CDR2 reads ANQGSEA. The V end lost 6 bases, the J end lost 4 bases, and 12 bases lay between the germline ends. CDR3 amino acids: CSVGGGGYGYTF. In DNA, the CDR3 is TGCAGCGTGGGTGGGGGGGGCTATGGCTACACCTTC.

This clonotype was detected ten times or more. V and J are TRBV5-1 and TRBJ1-3, with D tentatively TRBD1 (5 bases). The V and J ends lost 0 bases and 6 bases respectively, with 10 bases between them. CDR3 length equals 14 residues. Germline V gene data show CDR1 as SGHRS and CDR2 as YFSETQ. DNA of the CDR3: TGCGCCAGCAGCTTGGATGGGACTTCAAACACCATATATTTT. Residues: CASSLDGTSNTIYF.

This clonotype was seen ten or more times. The CDR3 DNA reads as TGTGCCAGCAGTCTGGGGTACAATCAGCCCCAGCATTTT. This encodes CASSLGYNQPQHF. This chain joins TRBV27 and TRBJ1-5; no clear D gene. Germline V gene sequence: CDR1 MNHEY, CDR2 SMNVEV (reference sequence). CDR3 size: 13 residues. The V end was cut by 5 bases, the J end by 3 bases, with 8 bases between.

There are many counts of this clonotype. J is TRBJ2-1 and V is TRBV20-1, with 12 bases aligning to TRBD2. Germline V lookup: CDR1 DFQATT, CDR2 SNEGSKA (reference sequence). The CDR3 has 15 amino acids. The V gene end was trimmed by 6 bases and the J gene end by 5 bases; junction bases not matched to a gene: 8. CDR3 protein: CSAPSRTSGNNEQFF. The CDR3 nucleotides read TGCAGTGCCCCTAGCCGGACTAGCGGGAACAATGAGCAGTTCTTC.

This clonotype was seen many times. The chain couples TRBV5-1 to TRBJ1-3, with D possibly matching TRBD1 (6 bases). This CDR3 is 14 amino acids long. CDR1 and CDR2 from the germline V gene are SGHRS and YFSETQ. V was cut by 0 bases and J by 9 bases, with 13 bases left in between. This CDR3 is CASSLDREGATIYF. The CDR3 coding sequence is TGCGCCAGCAGCTTGGACAGGGAGGGCGCCACCATATATTTT.

Many counts were recorded for this clonotype. J is TRBJ2-7 and V is TRBV7-2, with TRBD1 matching 7 bases. This CDR3 has 14 amino acids. Germline CDR1 SGHTA, CDR2 FQGNSA. V dropped 4 bases and J dropped 6; count of bases not matched to a gene: 9. CDR3 bases: TGTGCCAGCAGCTCCCTACAGGGGAAAGGCGAGCAGTACTTC. This gives the protein CASSSLQGKGEQYF.

This clonotype has ten or more counts. This chain connects TRBV6-6 to TRBJ2-2, with D perhaps matching TRBD2 (6 bases). The length of the CDR3 is 15 residues. With 11 bases removed from V and 1 base from J, the gap between germline ends came to 17 bases. The germline V gene encodes CDR1 MNHNY and CDR2 SVGAGI (reference sequence). The CDR3 spells CALHRGGENTGELFF. CDR3 DNA sequence: TGTGCCCTCCACCGGGGCGGGGAGAACACCGGGGAGCTGTTTTTT.

This clonotype was seen many times. The chain is built from TRBV20-1 and TRBJ1-1; TRBD1 matches at 7 bases. V was clipped by 5 bases and J by 4 bases; unmatched bases: 16. Germline values: CDR1 DFQATT, CDR2 SNEGSKA (reference sequence). The CDR3 spans 16 residues. CDR3 sequence (DNA): TGCAGTGCTCCCCTTTTGGCAGGGGGTTTTTTCACTGAAGCTTTCTTT. This sequence encodes CSAPLLAGGFFTEAFF.

This clonotype was counted ten times or more. The chain couples TRBV11-3 to TRBJ2-2; the D is unclear. Looked up from germline, CDR1 is SGHNT and CDR2 is YENEEA. Trimming took off 4 bases at V and 2 bases at J, with 11 bases between the two ends. There are 15 residues in the CDR3. CDR3 in amino acids: CASSYWTGNTGELFF. The CDR3, as DNA: TGTGCCAGCAGCTATTGGACGGGTAACACCGGGGAGCTGTTTTTT.

This clonotype occurred many times. The chain combines TRBV6-2 or TRBV6-3 with TRBJ2-5, with unresolved D. The CDR3 runs to 10 residues. Germline CDR1 reads MNHEY; CDR2 reads SVGEGT. Trimming cost V 11 bases and J 3 bases, with 7 bases left between them. The CDR3 coding sequence is TGTGCCGCGCTCGAAGAGACCCAGTACTTC. This sequence encodes CAALEETQYF.

This clonotype was counted ten times or more. This chain links TRBV5-1 with TRBJ2-3; D is unclear. The germline V gene has CDR1 SGHRS and CDR2 YFSETQ. V was trimmed by 4 bases and J by 4 bases, leaving 13 bases between them. The CDR3 covers 14 residues. The CDR3 region has the DNA TGCGCCAGCAGCCTACTCTCTGGCTCAGATACGCAGTATTTT. This translates into CASSLLSGSDTQYF.

The sample holds many counts of this clonotype. The chain couples TRBV6-5 to TRBJ2-2; D is possibly TRBD1 or TRBD2 (5 bases each). The CDR3 totals 21 residues. Germline lookup yields CDR1 MNHEY and CDR2 SVGAGI. V was cut by 4 bases and J by 2 bases, with 29 bases left in between. The CDR3 sequence is CASSSQTGARDGIFNTGELFF. The CDR3 DNA sequence: TGTGCCAGCAGTTCTCAAACCGGGGCGCGCGACGGGATCTTCAACACCGGGGAGCTGTTTTTT.

This clonotype was picked up many times. The V gene is TRBV5-4, the J gene TRBJ1-2; 7 bases agree with TRBD1. The CDR3 runs to 14 residues. V was clipped by 2 bases and J by 5 bases; unmatched bases: 6. Germline CDR1 reads SGHNT; CDR2 reads YYREEE (reference sequence). DNA for the CDR3: TGTGCCAGCAGCTTAACCGGGACAGTTTATGGCTACACCTTC. Amino acid sequence: CASSLTGTVYGYTF. Based on the CDR3 plus reference TRBV5-4 and TRBJ1-2, the full variable domain is ETGVTQSPTHLIKTRGQQVTLRCSSQSGHNTVSWYQQALGQGPQFIFQYYREEENGRGNFPPRFSGLQFPNYSSELNVNALELDDSALYLCASSLTGTVYGYTFGSGTRLTVV.

This clonotype was observed many times. The chain recombines TRBV7-3 with TRBJ2-3; TRBD1 agrees at 9 bases. The CDR3 length is 15 residues. With 6 bases clipped from V and 0 bases from J, the junction kept 4 bases outside the gene matches. The germline gives CDR1 SGHTA, CDR2 FQGTGA. The DNA for the CDR3 is TGTGCCAGCAGTCAACAGGGGGCGAGCACAGATACGCAGTATTTT. Its translation: CASSQQGASTDTQYF.

At least ten counts were recorded for this clonotype. The chain joins TRBV7-2 to TRBJ2-1; 8 bases are a match to TRBD1. J gave up 5 bases and V 6 bases, and 9 bases lay outside the gene matches. CDR3 length equals 15 residues. The germline V gene encodes CDR1 SGHTA and CDR2 FQGNSA. Here the CDR3 reads CASRPDRGRDNEQFF. DNA for the CDR3: TGTGCCAGCAGGCCAGACAGGGGCCGCGACAATGAGCAGTTCTTC.

This clonotype was recorded many times. The chain couples TRBV7-9 to TRBJ2-5; 10 bases are a match to TRBD2. Germline CDR1 reads SEHNR; CDR2 reads FQNEAQ (reference sequence). The CDR3 extends over 14 amino acids. V was clipped by 4 bases and J by 4 bases; unmatched bases: 3. The CDR3 nucleotides are TGTGCCAGCAGCTATTCTAGCGGGAGAGAGACCCAGTACTTC. Translation: CASSYSSGRETQYF.

This clonotype has at least ten counts. J is TRBJ2-1 and V is TRBV29-1; no firm D call. The ends were cut back, 7 bases at V and 7 bases at J, with 8 bases in the middle. Germline V CDR1 and CDR2: SQVTM, ANQGSEA. The CDR3 totals 10 residues. CDR3 region: CSAGRNEQFF. The CDR3 DNA reads as TGCAGCGCTGGTCGTAATGAGCAGTTCTTC.

This clonotype was counted at least ten times. The chain has TRBV20-1 and TRBJ2-2, with 9 bases aligning to TRBD2. The germline CDR1 and CDR2 sequences are DFQATT and SNEGSKA (reference sequence). The CDR3 loop spans 15 amino acids. Trimming removed 4 bases from V and 8 bases from J; junction bases left unmatched: 11. CDR3 residues: CSATLAGLMRGELFF. The CDR3 DNA reads TGCAGTGCTACCCTAGCGGGATTAATGAGGGGGGAGCTGTTTTTT.

About this clonotype itself: This sequence may be a read error, since a much larger clone differs from it by one base. This chain connects TRBV3-1 to TRBJ2-6; D might be TRBD1 or TRBD2, each matching 5 bases. Germline loops: CDR1 LGHDT, CDR2 YNNKEL (reference sequence). The CDR3 covers 19 residues. The CDR3 bases are TGTGCCTGCAGCCAAGAGTGGGACCTGCGGGTTTCTGGGGCCAACGTCCTGACTTTC. Residues: CACSQEWDLRVSGANVLTF.